Below, one TCR beta chain is given with its context. What it binds is not known. The data originate from a study of T-cell reconstitution after alpha-beta-depleted transplantation in children. Study-wide results and caveats: After transplant, at about two months, alpha-beta T cells were reportedly derived from several hundred expanded graft clones. From newly produced T cells came most of the T-cell counts and diversity one year after transplant.

Preparing the TCRbeta library involved the use of unique molecular identifiers. TCRdb reprocessed the PCR reads with MiXCR, giving one entry per CDR3 protein. The sample contains 800,000 to 1,000,000 distinct CDR3 sequences, roughly 29% of which appear only once. V shed 0 bases and J shed 2 bases, with 9 bases lying between them. CDR1 is ENHRY, CDR2 SYGVKD, per germline. The CDR3 runs to 15 residues. This clonotype was sampled from a boy younger than two who had a stem cell transplant for SCID, so the T cells may come from the graft donor. This chain connects TRBV10-3 to TRBJ2-3; D may be TRBD2 (7 bases). The starting material was PBMCs, mostly from graft donor cells, obtained 360 days after TCRalphabeta/CD19-depleted stem cell transplant. CDR3 DNA: TGTGCCATCAGTGAGTCGGCGGGGGCCACAGATACGCAGTATTTT. Its protein is CAISESAGATDTQYF.